Below are 14 T cell receptor beta chains sequenced from a single sample in a study of blood T cell repertoires in COVID-19. The method was immunoSEQ multiplex PCR; TCRdb's version includes in-frame clones alone and lacks a portion of them. The sample has roughly 250,000 clones, roughly 89% seen once. Sequencing was done on a sample of PBMCs or T cells enriched from blood (not recorded which). Receptors were obtained from a woman in her 30s with acute COVID-19.

The chain is built from TRBV29-1 and TRBJ2-1, with 7 bases that match TRBD1. After removal of 7 bases from V and 5 bases from J, the junction contained 8 bases not matched to a gene. Germline CDR1 reads SQVTM; CDR2 reads ANQGSEA. The CDR3 totals 13 residues. In DNA form, the CDR3 reads TGCAGCGAAATGACAGGGAAAAACAATGAGCAGTTCTTC. Translation: CSEMTGKNNEQFF.

On this clone itself: The junction departs from germline at one end; a sequencing error may be responsible. J is TRBJ2-1 and V is TRBV7-7, with 7 bases aligning to TRBD2. This CDR3 spans 15 amino acids. From germline, CDR1 is SSHAT and CDR2 FNYEAQ (reference sequence). This CDR3 reads CASSLRGGSYNEQFF. The CDR3 nucleotides are TGTGCTAGCAGCTTACGCGGGGGATCGTACAATGAGCAGTTCTTC.

This sequence joins TRBV7-9 and TRBJ1-1; D uncertain. This CDR3 has 13 residues. Germline CDR1 reads SEHNR; CDR2 reads FQNEAQ (reference sequence). V dropped 5 bases and J dropped 11 bases, with 18 bases sitting between them. The chain's CDR3 is CASSGKARLEAFF. In DNA form, the CDR3 reads TGTGCCAGCAGCGGTAAAGCGAGGCTAGAGGCTTTCTTT.

This rearrangement joins TRBV4-1 to TRBJ2-7, with 8 bases that match TRBD1. The V segment lost 6 bases and the J segment 3 bases; nucleotides outside the gene matches: 10. The CDR3 has 15 residues. Germline V gives CDR1 MGHRA, CDR2 YSYEKL. CDR3 residues: CASSLRQGPIYEQYF. CDR3 coding DNA: TGCGCCAGCAGTCTTAGACAGGGGCCTATCTACGAGCAGTACTTC.

This sequence joins TRBV5-1 and TRBJ2-5; 7 bases align to TRBD1. There are 16 residues in the CDR3. Germline CDR1 reads SGHRS; CDR2 reads YFSETQ. The V and J ends lost 4 bases and 0 bases, in that order; junction bases with no gene match: 9. The CDR3 sequence: CASSARQGGYQETQYF. CDR3 bases: TGCGCCAGCAGCGCCAGACAGGGTGGGTACCAAGAGACCCAGTACTTC.

The sample holds a few counts of this clone. This sequence joins TRBV18 and TRBJ1-5; possibly TRBD1 for D (5 bases). The CDR3 length is 15 residues. Trimming took 2 bases from V and 5 from J, leaving 13 bases between them. The germline V gene has CDR1 KGHSH and CDR2 LQKENI. The CDR3 DNA reads as TGTGCCAGCTCACCATTAGCAGGGCATTATCAGCCCCAGCATTTT. It translates to CASSPLAGHYQPQHF.

V and J are TRBV19 and TRBJ1-2; D might be TRBD1 (5 bases). The CDR3 is 16 residues long. Germline-derived CDR1 and CDR2 are LNHDA and SQIVND (reference sequence). V was clipped by 1 base and J by 4 bases, with 16 bases between them. The CDR3 DNA reads TGTGCCAGTAGTATAGTAACGGGGGGAACGTCCTATGGCTACACCTTC. Translating it yields CASSIVTGGTSYGYTF.

This clone was seen once. The chain couples TRBV27 to TRBJ1-2, with 9 nucleotides matching TRBD1. Germline CDR1 is MNHEY and CDR2 is SMNVEV (reference sequence). V gave up 4 bases and J gave up 5 bases; unmatched junction bases: 14. This CDR3 contains 17 residues. CDR3 nucleotides: TGTGCCAGCAGTTCCCTCCGGGACAGGGCGAGGGGATATGGCTACACCTTC. It codes for CASSSLRDRARGYGYTF.

The gene calls are TRBV4-1 and TRBJ1-2; D uncertain. Germline assignment: CDR1 MGHRA and CDR2 YSYEKL. With 1 base removed from V and 0 bases from J, the gap between germline ends came to 12 bases. CDR3 length: 16 residues. The CDR3 loop reads CASSQAVLLANYGYTF. The CDR3 bases are TGCGCCAGCAGCCAAGCGGTCCTTTTAGCTAACTATGGCTACACCTTC.

This chain uses TRBV25-1 with TRBJ2-2; the D is unclear. V dropped 7 bases and J dropped 5 bases, with 17 bases sitting between them. The germline V gene encodes CDR1 MGHDK and CDR2 SYGVNS. This CDR3 is 15 amino acids long. CDR3 protein: CASNGVAPYTGELFF. The DNA for the CDR3 is TGTGCCAGCAATGGTGTGGCACCTTATACCGGGGAGCTGTTTTTT.

The V call is TRBV28, the J call TRBJ1-3; D unresolved. Germline V lookup: CDR1 MDHEN, CDR2 SYDVKM. V gave up 5 bases and J gave up 0 bases, with 11 bases separating them. The CDR3 runs to 15 residues. The CDR3 sequence: CASSDQRFSGNTIYF. Written as DNA, the CDR3 is TGTGCCAGCAGTGACCAGAGGTTCTCTGGAAACACCATATATTTT. The full variable domain, its missing parts supplied by reference TRBV28 and TRBJ1-3, is DVKVTQSSRYLVKRTGEKVFLECVQDMDHENMFWYRQDPGLGLRLIYFSYDVKMKEKGDIPEGYSVSREKKERFSLILESASTNQTSMYLCASSDQRFSGNTIYFGEGSWLTVV.

This clone was observed a single time. The chain links TRBV11-2 to TRBJ1-1; weak D call: TRBD1 (6 bases). Germline-derived CDR1 and CDR2 are SGHAT and FQNNGV. V lost 5 bases and J lost 1, with 11 bases in between. The CDR3 covers 14 residues. The CDR3 spells CASSVLQGNTEAFF. CDR3 DNA sequence: TGTGCCAGCAGCGTATTACAGGGGAACACTGAAGCTTTCTTT.

This chain links TRBV4-1 with TRBJ2-2, with a tentative D call TRBD2 (5 bases). With 4 bases removed from V and 5 bases from J, the gap between germline ends came to 14 bases. The CDR3 covers 15 residues. Germline values: CDR1 MGHRA, CDR2 YSYEKL. Written as DNA, the CDR3 is TGCGCCAGCAGCCTCCCACTCCCGGGGACCGGGGAGCTGTTTTTT. Amino acids: CASSLPLPGTGELFF.

This clone was seen a single time. The chain joins TRBV4-1 to TRBJ1-5; the D is unclear. Trimming shortened V by 4 bases and J by 1 base, and 11 bases separated the two germline ends. The length of the CDR3 is 15 residues. Germline values: CDR1 MGHRA, CDR2 YSYEKL. The CDR3 coding sequence is TGCGCCAGCAGCCCCCGCCAGGTGAGCAATCAGCCCCAGCATTTT. Protein product: CASSPRQVSNQPQHF.